This T cell receptor beta chain is from a study of human T cells and chemical hapten exposure. This clonotype appeared many times. Time point here: pre-sensitization, week 0. As to treatment: therapeutic diphenylcyclopropenone sensitization with weekly scalp DPC. In the original analysis: Per sample, the median was approximately 100,000 TCRs, with values from around 24,000 to 710,000. TCRdb passed the RACE reads through MiXCR, listing each CDR3 protein once. The V and J calls come from TCRdb's annotation, not from the publication. The table lists about 350,000 distinct CDR3 sequences, over 5% of them singletons. The CDR3 consists of 13 residues. The V gene lost 1 base and the J gene lost 6 bases, with 7 bases spanning the gap.

The sequence was collected from a woman under 30 with alopecia areata. Some clones in this sample may be carry-over from other donors' samples. The sequenced sample was whole blood, obtained in connection with sensitization to the hapten diphenylcyclopropenone (DPC). This chain uses TRBV12-3 or TRBV12-4 with TRBJ2-1, with a possible D match to TRBD2 (5 bases). CDR3 amino acids: CASSLGTSNEQFF. The CDR3 region has the DNA TGTGCCAGCAGTTTAGGTACTAGCAATGAGCAGTTCTTC.